This T cell receptor beta chain emerged from a study of control samples from healthy donors and cancer patients. Here immunoSEQ multiplex PCR was the method, and the copy in TCRdb shows in-frame clones only, minus some. The data show 35,000 to 55,000 clones, with roughly three quarters seen just once and roughly a sixth held by the top ten. The sequencing input was formalin-fixed, paraffin-embedded tissue. This sequence originates from a male donor with melanoma.

The CDR3 bases are TGTGCCAGCAGTTACTCCCCTCGGTCGGCAGAGCAGTACTTC. Translation: CASSYSPRSAEQYF. This chain uses TRBV6-5 with TRBJ2-7; D not certain. The V end lost 0 bases, the J end lost 7 bases, and 13 bases lay between the germline ends. Germline V CDR1 and CDR2: MNHEY, SVGAGI. This CDR3 is built from 14 residues.